The 10 T cell receptor beta chains below come from one sample, sequenced in a study of T-cell memory formation after mild COVID-19. Via MiXCR, TCRdb re-called the 5' RACE reads, giving one row per CDR3 protein. The data show about 340,000 distinct CDR3 sequences, with around a sixth seen just once and approximately 20% held by the top ten. The sample comprised PBMCs or a T cell subset sorted from them (not recorded which). The source is a man in his late teens or twenties who had mild COVID-19 (a few samples of this study predate the infection). Cell type and time point are not known.

The table lists this clonotype with a few counts. The chain links TRBV15 to TRBJ2-3; maybe TRBD2 (6 bases). This CDR3 has 14 residues. Germline values: CDR1 LNHNV, CDR2 YYDKDF (reference sequence). Trimming removed 3 bases at V and 6 bases at J, with 13 bases between. The CDR3 is CATSREGERDTQYF. The CDR3 bases are TGTGCCACCAGCAGGGAGGGAGAACGGGATACGCAGTATTTT.

This clonotype was detected only a few times. CDR3 nucleotide sequence: TGCGCCAGCAGCCCAGGATTGGGAGACGAGCAGTACTTC. The encoded protein is CASSPGLGDEQYF. The gene calls are TRBV4-1 and TRBJ2-7; D possibly corresponds to TRBD2 (5 bases). Looked up from germline, CDR1 is MGHRA and CDR2 is YSYEKL. The CDR3 length is 13 residues. V lost 4 bases and J lost 5, with 12 bases in between.

The chain recombines TRBV5-1 with TRBJ1-2; 8 nucleotides match TRBD1. V dropped 3 bases and J dropped 6; count of bases not matched to a gene: 7. The CDR3 is 14 residues long. Germline assignment: CDR1 SGHRS and CDR2 YFSETQ. CDR3 bases: TGCGCCAGCAGCTCGGAGACAGGGGTGGATGGCTACACCTTC. Amino acid sequence: CASSSETGVDGYTF.

This clonotype was recorded a few times. V gene TRBV10-2 combines with J gene TRBJ2-7; D possibly corresponds to TRBD1 (5 bases). Germline CDR1 reads WSHSY; CDR2 reads SAAADI. V lost 6 bases to trimming and J lost 6 bases, with 15 bases between them. The CDR3 covers 13 residues. The CDR3 bases are TGCGCCAGCAGGTACCCAGGGATGGGCGAGCAGTACTTC. This gives the protein CASRYPGMGEQYF.

V usage is TRBV5-1 and J usage is TRBJ1-2; TRBD1 matches at 8 bases. Per the germline V gene, CDR1 is SGHRS and CDR2 is YFSETQ. Germline trimming cut 0 bases from V and 6 bases from J; bases unmatched to any gene: 1. The CDR3 covers 13 residues. CDR3 residues: CASSLGQGHGYTF. CDR3 DNA sequence: TGCGCCAGCAGCTTGGGACAGGGGCATGGCTACACCTTC.

The chain carries TRBV24-1 and TRBJ1-5; no definite D call. The V gene lost 2 bases and the J gene lost 1 base, with 5 bases spanning the gap. There are 14 residues in the CDR3. Per the germline V gene, CDR1 is KGHDR and CDR2 is SFDVKD. Here the CDR3 reads CATSDYMSNQPQHF. CDR3 in DNA: TGTGCCACCAGTGATTACATGAGCAATCAGCCCCAGCATTTT.

This clonotype appeared a few times. The chain recombines TRBV6-2 or TRBV6-3 with TRBJ2-7; 7 positions agree with TRBD1. Losses at the gene ends were 2 bases for V and 7 bases for J; bases not matched to a gene: 5. The CDR3 is made up of 13 amino acids. The germline V gene encodes CDR1 MNHEY and CDR2 SVGEGT. The CDR3 protein is CASSYRGRGEQYV. CDR3 bases: TGTGCCAGCAGTTACCGCGGCAGGGGGGAGCAGTACGTC.

This clonotype occurred many times. The rearrangement links TRBV6-5 to TRBJ1-5, with D perhaps matching TRBD1 (6 bases). CDR1 and CDR2 (germline): MNHEY, SVGAGI. Trimming removed 4 bases from V and 11 bases from J, with 15 bases in between. This CDR3 has 13 amino acids. For the CDR3, the DNA is TGTGCCAGCAGTTCGCCCGGGGGCTTGACCCAGCATTTT. It encodes CASSSPGGLTQHF.

In this sample, this clonotype turned up a few times. CDR3 sequence reads: CASSRVTDYNSPLHF. In nucleotides, the CDR3 is TGCGCCAGCAGCCGAGTCACAGATTATAATTCACCCCTCCACTTT. The V call is TRBV4-1, the J call TRBJ1-6, with unresolved D. CDR3 length: 15 residues. Between the trimmed V and J ends, which lost 4 bases and 4 bases, there was a span of 11 bases. CDR1 MGHRA and CDR2 YSYEKL come from the germline V gene.

In its sample, this clonotype was seen a few times. V usage is TRBV5-1 and J usage is TRBJ2-5; no definite D call. The CDR3 sequence is 14 residues long. The germline V gene has CDR1 SGHRS and CDR2 YFSETQ. V was clipped by 4 bases and J by 1 base, with 11 bases between them. The CDR3, as DNA: TGCGCCAGCAGCATTTCCGGCCTCCAAGAGACCCAGTACTTC. Its translation is CASSISGLQETQYF. Combining the CDR3 with reference TRBV5-1 and TRBJ2-5 gives the whole variable domain KAGVTQTPRYLIKTRGQQVTLSCSPISGHRSVSWYQQTPGQGLQFLFEYFSETQRNKGNFPGRFSGRQFSNSRSEMNVSTLELGDSALYLCASSISGLQETQYFGPGTRLLVL.